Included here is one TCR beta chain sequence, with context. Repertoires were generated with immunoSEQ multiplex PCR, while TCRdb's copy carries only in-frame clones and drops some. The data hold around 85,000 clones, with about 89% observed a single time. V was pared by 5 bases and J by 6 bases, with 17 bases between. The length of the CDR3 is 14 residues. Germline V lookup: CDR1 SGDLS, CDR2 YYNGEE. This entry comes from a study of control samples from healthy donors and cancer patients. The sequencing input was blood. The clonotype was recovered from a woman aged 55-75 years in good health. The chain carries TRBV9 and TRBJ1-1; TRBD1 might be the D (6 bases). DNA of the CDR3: TGTGCCAGCAGTAAAGGGGTAGGGGGGTCTGAAGCTTTCTTT. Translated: CASSKGVGGSEAFF.